A single sample gave rise to the 27 T cell receptor beta chains below, sequenced in a study of cytomegalovirus exposure and HLA in healthy donors (dated by TCRdb to about 2017). Library method: the immunoSEQ multiplex PCR assay. For the multiplex PCR, a mixture combining 60 forward primers for TCR Vbeta segments and 13 reverse primers for TCR Jbeta segments was used. TCRdb limited this immuneACCESS table to in-frame rearrangements with V and J called. A share of clones is missing; checked studies link under half to unresolved V genes, and the rest is unexplained. The sample records more than 95,000 clones, 77% of which are singletons. Roughly 5% of the sample is taken by the ten largest. What was sequenced was PBMCs. Receptors originate from a man in his fifties or sixties in good health and CMV-seropositive.

The chain combines TRBV6-5 with TRBJ1-6; D unclear. This CDR3 has 14 amino acids. The ends were cut back, 4 bases at V and 7 bases at J, with 11 bases in the middle. Germline V lookup: CDR1 MNHEY, CDR2 SVGAGI. The CDR3 region is CASSSISGNSPLHF. The CDR3 DNA reads TGTGCCAGCAGTTCAATTTCGGGAAATTCACCCCTCCACTTT.

DNA for the CDR3: TGTGCCAGCAGCCCCGAAACGTCACAGCCCTCTGGAGCTTTCTTT. This encodes CASSPETSQPSGAFF. The chain uses TRBV9 and TRBJ1-1; D not resolved. CDR1 and CDR2 (germline): SGDLS, YYNGEE. V lost 4 bases and J lost 10, with 23 bases in between. CDR3 length: 15 residues.

V usage is TRBV19 and J usage is TRBJ1-4; D might be TRBD1 (5 bases). The germline CDR1 and CDR2 sequences are LNHDA and SQIVND (reference sequence). CDR3 length equals 14 residues. Trimming took 6 bases from V and 0 from J, leaving 8 bases between them. CDR3 sequence: CASRTEATNEKLFF. CDR3 in DNA: TGTGCCAGTAGGACAGAAGCAACTAATGAAAAACTGTTTTTT.

The DNA of the CDR3 is TGTGCCAGCAGGCCACAGGGGGGGCACTATGGCTACACCTTC. The encoded protein is CASRPQGGHYGYTF. This chain joins TRBV2 and TRBJ1-2, with 8 nucleotides matching TRBD1. The CDR3 consists of 14 residues. J gave up 3 bases and V 6 bases, and 6 bases lay outside the gene matches. Per the germline V gene, CDR1 is SNHLY and CDR2 is FYNNEI.

The chain employs TRBV28 and TRBJ1-2; D is unclear. The CDR3 consists of 14 residues. Trimming removed 6 bases at V and 4 bases at J, with 15 bases between. Germline V gene lookup returns CDR1 MDHEN and CDR2 SYDVKM. CDR3 sequence reads: CASSLHPGTYGYTF. CDR3 nucleotide sequence: TGTGCCAGCAGCCTTCACCCGGGAACCTATGGCTACACCTTC.

This chain uses TRBV10-3 with TRBJ1-1; a weak D match, TRBD1 (5 bases). This CDR3 comprises 13 residues. Germline V lookup: CDR1 ENHRY, CDR2 SYGVKD. Trimming took off 10 bases at V and 1 base at J, with 13 bases between the two ends. This CDR3 is CATGHPPNTEAFF. The CDR3, as DNA: TGTGCCACTGGACACCCACCGAACACTGAAGCTTTCTTT.

This rearrangement joins TRBV5-4 to TRBJ2-7; the match to TRBD1 covers 10 bases. Germline assignment: CDR1 SGHNT and CDR2 YYREEE (reference sequence). The J segment lost 2 bases and the V segment lost 4 bases, leaving 6 bases of the junction unmatched. The CDR3 has 15 amino acids. CDR3: CASSGGGQGTYEQYF. The CDR3 region has the DNA TGTGCCAGCAGCGGGGGGGGACAGGGGACCTACGAGCAGTACTTC.

The chain is built from TRBV2 and TRBJ2-3, with TRBD2 matching over 9 bases. The junction had 9 bases not matched to a gene; V was cut back by 10 bases and J by 4 bases. The CDR3 runs to 14 residues. CDR1 and CDR2 (germline): SNHLY, FYNNEI. The CDR3 loop reads CATSQGGGADTQYF. Here the CDR3 DNA reads TGTGCCACCTCCCAGGGCGGGGGGGCAGATACGCAGTATTTT.

This clone was detected only a few times. The J gene is TRBJ2-7, the V gene TRBV28, with D hard to call. Trimming shortened V by 8 bases and J by 2 bases, and 4 bases separated the two germline ends. This CDR3 has 10 amino acids. The germline V gene encodes CDR1 MDHEN and CDR2 SYDVKM. CDR3 in amino acids: CASSAYEQYF. CDR3 nucleotides: TGTGCCAGCTCGGCCTACGAGCAGTACTTC.

This clone turned up a few times. V gene TRBV12-5 combines with J gene TRBJ1-5, with D uncertain. Between the trimmed V and J ends, which lost 5 bases and 6 bases, there was a span of 17 bases. CDR1 and CDR2 from the germline V gene are LGHNT and FRNRAP. The CDR3 length is 15 residues. CDR3 DNA: TGTGCTAGTGGTCCGGGTGCGCCTATGGGTCAGCCCCAGCATTTT. It codes for CASGPGAPMGQPQHF.

This chain's CDR3 is CASVTEEGASYGYTF. DNA for the CDR3: TGTGCCAGCGTGACAGAGGAGGGGGCTAGTTATGGCTACACCTTC. The genes are TRBV6-1 and TRBJ1-2; 7 bases map to TRBD1. Germline trimming cut 8 bases from V and 5 bases from J; bases unmatched to any gene: 14. Germline values: CDR1 MNHNS, CDR2 SASEGT. CDR3 length equals 15 residues.

The CDR3 loop reads CASTSTTGNEQFF. In nucleotides, the CDR3 is TGTGCCAGCACCTCCACGACAGGCAATGAGCAGTTCTTC. The chain has TRBV6-5 and TRBJ2-1; D perhaps matches TRBD1 (6 bases). CDR1 and CDR2 (germline): MNHEY, SVGAGI. This CDR3 spans 13 amino acids. Trimming cost V 7 bases and J 6 bases, with 13 bases left between them.

The chain carries TRBV6-4 and TRBJ2-3, with TRBD2 matching 10 bases. The CDR3 length is 15 residues. From germline, CDR1 is MRHNA and CDR2 SNTAGT. After removal of 4 bases from V and 6 bases from J, the junction contained 7 bases not matched to a gene. This CDR3 is CASSVSSGGADTQYF. CDR3 nucleotide sequence: TGTGCCAGCAGTGTTTCGAGCGGGGGGGCCGATACGCAGTATTTT.

This rearrangement joins TRBV6-5 to TRBJ1-1; D possibly corresponds to TRBD1 (5 bases). The V end was cut by 3 bases, the J end by 0 bases, with 14 bases between. Germline CDR1 reads MNHEY; CDR2 reads SVGAGI. The CDR3 runs 16 residues. This CDR3 is CASSYRGLRLNTEAFF. CDR3 bases: TGTGCCAGCAGTTATAGGGGCCTCAGGTTGAACACTGAAGCTTTCTTT.

V is TRBV7-9 and J is TRBJ1-1; possible D gene TRBD1, 5 bases. The V gene's germline CDR1 is SEHNR and CDR2 FQNEAQ (reference sequence). CDR3 length equals 14 residues. V was trimmed by 2 bases and J by 4 bases, leaving 11 bases between them. CDR3 region: CASSLSGGITEAFF. CDR3 in DNA: TGTGCCAGCAGCTTATCGGGGGGAATCACTGAAGCTTTCTTT.

This rearrangement joins TRBV7-9 to TRBJ2-1; tentatively, D is TRBD2 (6 bases). CDR3 length: 15 amino acids. Deletions cut 6 bases from V and 2 bases from J, with 14 bases between. Germline assignment: CDR1 SEHNR and CDR2 FQNEAQ (reference sequence). CDR3 in amino acids: CASSPRGSAYNEQFF. In DNA form, the CDR3 reads TGTGCCAGCAGTCCACGGGGGTCGGCCTACAATGAGCAGTTCTTC.

V is TRBV19 and J is TRBJ2-2; TRBD2 matches at 8 bases. This CDR3 is 16 amino acids long. The V segment lost 1 base and the J segment 2 bases; nucleotides outside the gene matches: 3. The germline V gene encodes CDR1 LNHDA and CDR2 SQIVND (reference sequence). For the CDR3, the DNA is TGTGCCAGTAGTATAGTCAGCGGGAGTAACACCGGGGAGCTGTTTTTT. Protein sequence: CASSIVSGSNTGELFF.

The chain couples TRBV6-1 to TRBJ2-6, with 10 nucleotides matching TRBD2. After removal of 3 bases from V and 0 bases from J, the junction contained 5 bases not matched to a gene. CDR1 MNHNS and CDR2 SASEGT come from the germline V gene. This CDR3 spans 18 amino acids. The CDR3 is CASSEIAGGPSGANVLTF. CDR3 coding DNA: TGTGCCAGCAGTGAGATAGCGGGAGGCCCCTCTGGGGCCAACGTCCTGACTTTC.

The CDR3 sequence: CASSQEGGSAGGYNEQFF. CDR3 nucleotides: TGTGCCAGCAGCCAAGAGGGGGGCTCTGCGGGGGGATACAATGAGCAGTTCTTC. The genes are TRBV4-2 and TRBJ2-1; 8 bases line up with TRBD2. J gave up 4 bases and V 0 bases, and 11 bases lay outside the gene matches. CDR3 length: 18 residues. Germline values: CDR1 LGHNA, CDR2 YNFKEQ.

This chain connects TRBV2 to TRBJ2-3, with 8 bases matching TRBD1. Trimming removed 2 bases from V and 0 bases from J; junction bases left unmatched: 7. Germline assignment: CDR1 SNHLY and CDR2 FYNNEI. The CDR3 runs to 17 residues. CDR3 residues: CASSEFVRGQSTDTQYF. The CDR3 region has the DNA TGTGCCAGCAGTGAATTTGTCAGGGGGCAGAGCACAGATACGCAGTATTTT.

V and J are TRBV6-5 and TRBJ1-4; D is unresolved. Deletions cut 5 bases from V and 5 bases from J, with 12 bases between. Germline CDR1 and CDR2: MNHEY and SVGAGI. The CDR3 consists of 14 residues. CDR3 in amino acids: CASSGGVFNEKLFF. In DNA, the CDR3 is TGTGCCAGCAGTGGCGGGGTTTTCAATGAAAAACTGTTTTTT.

The chain combines TRBV29-1 with TRBJ2-7; D is perhaps TRBD2 (7 bases). The germline V gene encodes CDR1 SQVTM and CDR2 ANQGSEA. V dropped 7 bases and J dropped 6 bases, with 22 bases sitting between them. The CDR3 runs 14 residues. As DNA, the CDR3 is TGCAGCGCCGTTTCGGGGGGCGAGGGTGGCGAGCAGTACTTC. Translating gives CSAVSGGEGGEQYF.

J is TRBJ2-1 and V is TRBV20-1, with D unclear. Deletions cut 4 bases from V and 12 bases from J, with 13 bases between. The V gene's germline CDR1 is DFQATT and CDR2 SNEGSKA (reference sequence). The CDR3 is made up of 11 amino acids. CDR3 protein: CSANTPPAQFF. The CDR3, as DNA: TGCAGTGCTAATACACCTCCCGCGCAGTTCTTC.

The V and J genes are TRBV5-4 and TRBJ2-5; a weak D match, TRBD2 (6 bases). The better agreement between TRBJ2-7 and the DNA end casts doubt on the J call. Germline CDR1 reads SGHNT; CDR2 reads YYREEE (reference sequence). The CDR3 is 14 amino acids. Here the CDR3 reads CASSLEASAYEQYF. The CDR3 DNA sequence: TGTGCCAGCAGCTTGGAAGCTAGCGCCTACGAGCAGTACTTC.

CDR3 protein: CASSQGGVGGIAEAFF. CDR3 nucleotides: TGTGCCAGCAGCCAAGGAGGGGTGGGGGGGATCGCTGAAGCTTTCTTT. J is TRBJ1-1 and V is TRBV4-2, with D maybe TRBD1 (5 bases). Trimming took off 1 base at V and 6 bases at J, with 18 bases between the two ends. There are 16 residues in the CDR3. CDR1 LGHNA and CDR2 YNFKEQ come from the germline V gene.

The chain is built from TRBV7-9 and TRBJ1-6; tentative D call: TRBD1 (5 bases). This CDR3 spans 14 amino acids. The germline gives CDR1 SEHNR, CDR2 FQNEAQ (reference sequence). V gave up 6 bases and J gave up 7 bases, with 13 bases separating them. As DNA, the CDR3 is TGTGCCAGCAGGGGGGGGAACAACAATTCACCCCTCCACTTT. Translated, it gives CASRGGNNNSPLHF.

The V call is TRBV30, the J call TRBJ2-4; weak D call: TRBD2 (7 bases). Germline CDR1 GTSNPN, CDR2 SVGIG (reference sequence). The CDR3 consists of 15 residues. The germline V and J ends were trimmed by 7 bases and 2 bases, with 18 bases remaining between them. As DNA, the CDR3 is TGTGCCTTGGGCCTCTGGGGGGGCTCCAAAAACATTCAGTACTTC. Translation: CALGLWGGSKNIQYF.